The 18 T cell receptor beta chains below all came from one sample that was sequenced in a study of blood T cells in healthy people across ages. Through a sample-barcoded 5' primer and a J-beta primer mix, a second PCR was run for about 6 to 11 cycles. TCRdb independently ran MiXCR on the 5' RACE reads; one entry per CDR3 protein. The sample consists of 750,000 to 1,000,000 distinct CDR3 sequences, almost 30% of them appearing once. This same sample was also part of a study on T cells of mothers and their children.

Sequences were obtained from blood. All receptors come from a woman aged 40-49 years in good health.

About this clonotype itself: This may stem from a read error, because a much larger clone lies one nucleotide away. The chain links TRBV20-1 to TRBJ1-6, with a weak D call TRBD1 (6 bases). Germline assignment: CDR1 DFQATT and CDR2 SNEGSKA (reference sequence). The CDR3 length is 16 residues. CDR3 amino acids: CSTRNRVKGYNSPLHF. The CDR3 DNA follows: TGCAGTACTAGAAACAGGGTTAAGGGCTATAATTCACCCCTCCACTTT.

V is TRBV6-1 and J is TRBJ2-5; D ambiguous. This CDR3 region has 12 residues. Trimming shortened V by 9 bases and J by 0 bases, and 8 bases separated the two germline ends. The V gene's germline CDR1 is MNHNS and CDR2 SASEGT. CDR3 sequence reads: CASEPYQETQYF. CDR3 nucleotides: TGTGCCAGTGAACCGTACCAAGAGACCCAGTACTTC.

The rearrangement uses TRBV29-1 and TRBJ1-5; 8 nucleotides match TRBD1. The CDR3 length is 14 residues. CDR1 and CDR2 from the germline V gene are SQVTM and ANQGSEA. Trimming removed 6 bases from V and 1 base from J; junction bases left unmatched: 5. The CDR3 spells CSVSGGRSNQPQHF. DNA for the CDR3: TGCAGCGTATCAGGGGGCAGGAGCAATCAGCCCCAGCATTTT. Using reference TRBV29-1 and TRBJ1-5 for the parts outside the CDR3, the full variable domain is SAVISQKPSRDICQRGTSLTIQCQVDSQVTMMFWYRQQPGQSLTLIATANQGSEATYESGFVIDKFPISRPNLTFSTLTVSNMSPEDSSIYLCSVSGGRSNQPQHFGDGTRLSIL.

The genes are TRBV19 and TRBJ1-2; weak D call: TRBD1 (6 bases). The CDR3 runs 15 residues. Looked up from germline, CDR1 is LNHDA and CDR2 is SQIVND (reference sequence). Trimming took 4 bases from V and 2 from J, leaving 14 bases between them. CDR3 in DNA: TGTGCCAGTAGTACACCGGGACACCTAAACTATGGCTACACCTTC. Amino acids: CASSTPGHLNYGYTF.

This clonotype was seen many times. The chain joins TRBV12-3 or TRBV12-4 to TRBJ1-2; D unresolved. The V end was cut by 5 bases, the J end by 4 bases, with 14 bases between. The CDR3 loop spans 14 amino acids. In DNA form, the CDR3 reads TGTGCCAGCAGTCCCGTTGACGGTCGCTATGGCTACACCTTC. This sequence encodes CASSPVDGRYGYTF.

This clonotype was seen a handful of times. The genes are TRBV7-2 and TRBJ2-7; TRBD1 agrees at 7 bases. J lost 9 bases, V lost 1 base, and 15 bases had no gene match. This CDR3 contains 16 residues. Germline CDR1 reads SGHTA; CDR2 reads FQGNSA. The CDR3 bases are TGTGCCAGCAGCTTAGAGTTCCGGGACAGAGGGGGCGGGCAGTACTTC. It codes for CASSLEFRDRGGGQYF.

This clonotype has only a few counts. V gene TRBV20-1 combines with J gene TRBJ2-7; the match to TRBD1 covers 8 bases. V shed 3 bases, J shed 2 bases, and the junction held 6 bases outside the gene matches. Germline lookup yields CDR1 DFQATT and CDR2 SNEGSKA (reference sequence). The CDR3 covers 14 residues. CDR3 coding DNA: TGCAGTGCTAGTGGACAGGGTAATACCTACGAGCAGTACTTC. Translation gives CSASGQGNTYEQYF.

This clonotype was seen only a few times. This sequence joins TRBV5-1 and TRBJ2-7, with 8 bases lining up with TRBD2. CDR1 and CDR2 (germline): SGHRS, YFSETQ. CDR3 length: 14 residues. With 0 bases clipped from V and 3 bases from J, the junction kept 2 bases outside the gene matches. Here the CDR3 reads CASSLGREGYEQYF. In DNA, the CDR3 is TGCGCCAGCAGCTTGGGTCGGGAGGGCTACGAGCAGTACTTC.

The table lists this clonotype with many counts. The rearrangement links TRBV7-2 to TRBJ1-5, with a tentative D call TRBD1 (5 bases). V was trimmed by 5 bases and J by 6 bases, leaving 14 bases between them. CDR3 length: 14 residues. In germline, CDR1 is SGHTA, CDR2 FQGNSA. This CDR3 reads CASSIGPGGQPQHF. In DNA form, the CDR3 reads TGTGCCAGCAGCATCGGACCGGGGGGTCAGCCCCAGCATTTT.

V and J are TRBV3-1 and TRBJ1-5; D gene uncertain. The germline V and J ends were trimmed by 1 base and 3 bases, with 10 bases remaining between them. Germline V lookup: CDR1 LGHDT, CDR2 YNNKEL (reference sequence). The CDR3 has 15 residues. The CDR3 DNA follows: TGTGCCAGCAGCCAAGGTGGACTGACCAATCAGCCCCAGCATTTT. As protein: CASSQGGLTNQPQHF.

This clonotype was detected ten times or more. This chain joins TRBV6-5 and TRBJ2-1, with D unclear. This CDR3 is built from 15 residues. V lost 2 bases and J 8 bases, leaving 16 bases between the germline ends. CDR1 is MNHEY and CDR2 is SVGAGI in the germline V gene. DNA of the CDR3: TGTGCCAGCAGTTACGGGGTAGGTGGGATCGATGAGCAGTTCTTC. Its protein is CASSYGVGGIDEQFF.

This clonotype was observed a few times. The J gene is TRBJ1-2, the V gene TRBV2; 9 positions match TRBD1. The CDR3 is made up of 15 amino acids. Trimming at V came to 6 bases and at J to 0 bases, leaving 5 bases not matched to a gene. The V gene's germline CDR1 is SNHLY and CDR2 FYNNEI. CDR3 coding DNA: TGTGCCAGCAGGGCCGGGACAGGGACTAACTATGGCTACACCTTC. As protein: CASRAGTGTNYGYTF.

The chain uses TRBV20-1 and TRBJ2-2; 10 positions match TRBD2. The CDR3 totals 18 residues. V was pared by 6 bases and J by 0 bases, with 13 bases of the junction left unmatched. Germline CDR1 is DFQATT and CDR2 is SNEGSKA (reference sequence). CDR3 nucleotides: TGCAGTGCATTAGTTCAGCGGGGGGGATTAGCGAACACCGGGGAGCTGTTTTTT. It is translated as CSALVQRGGLANTGELFF.

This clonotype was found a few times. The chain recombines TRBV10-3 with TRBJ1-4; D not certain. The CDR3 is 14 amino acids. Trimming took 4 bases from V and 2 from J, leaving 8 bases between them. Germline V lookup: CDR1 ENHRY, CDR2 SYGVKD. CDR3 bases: TGTGCCATCAGTGTGGGGAACACTAATGAAAAACTGTTTTTT. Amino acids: CAISVGNTNEKLFF.

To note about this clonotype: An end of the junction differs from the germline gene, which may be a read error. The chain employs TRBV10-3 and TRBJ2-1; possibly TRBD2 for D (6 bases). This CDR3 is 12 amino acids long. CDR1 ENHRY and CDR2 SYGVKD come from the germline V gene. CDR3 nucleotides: TGTGCCAGCAGTGATTGGGGGGATGAGCAGTTCTTC. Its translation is CASSDWGDEQFF.

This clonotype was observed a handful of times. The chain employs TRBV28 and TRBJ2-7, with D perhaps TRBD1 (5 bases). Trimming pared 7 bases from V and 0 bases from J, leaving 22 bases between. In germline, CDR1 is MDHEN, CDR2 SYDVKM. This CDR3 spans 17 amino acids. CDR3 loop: CASTPKGWYVSSYEQYF. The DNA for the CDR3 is TGTGCCAGCACCCCCAAGGGGTGGTATGTATCCTCCTACGAGCAGTACTTC. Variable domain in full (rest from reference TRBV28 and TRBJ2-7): DVKVTQSSRYLVKRTGEKVFLECVQDMDHENMFWYRQDPGLGLRLIYFSYDVKMKEKGDIPEGYSVSREKKERFSLILESASTNQTSMYLCASTPKGWYVSSYEQYFGPGTRLTVT.

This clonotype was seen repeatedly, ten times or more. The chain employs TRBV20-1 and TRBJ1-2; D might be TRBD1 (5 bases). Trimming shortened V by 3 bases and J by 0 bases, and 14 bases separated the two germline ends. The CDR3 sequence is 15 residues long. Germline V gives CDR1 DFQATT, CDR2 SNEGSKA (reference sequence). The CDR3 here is CSASGSGLANYGYTF. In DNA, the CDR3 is TGCAGTGCTAGCGGATCAGGGCTAGCTAACTATGGCTACACCTTC.

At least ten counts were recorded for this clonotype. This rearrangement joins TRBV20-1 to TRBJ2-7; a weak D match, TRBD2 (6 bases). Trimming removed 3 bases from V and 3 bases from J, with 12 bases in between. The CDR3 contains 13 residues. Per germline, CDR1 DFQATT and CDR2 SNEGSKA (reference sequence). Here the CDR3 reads CSASPTSFYEQYF. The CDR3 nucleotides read TGCAGTGCTAGTCCAACTAGCTTCTACGAGCAGTACTTC.